This T cell receptor (beta chain) was recorded in a study of blood T cell repertoires in COVID-19. Overall study: Samples taken during acute and convalescent COVID-19 were collected in the United States, Italy and Spain.

Generated by immunoSEQ multiplex PCR, the TCRdb table keeps only in-frame clones and is missing some. The data show about 260,000 clones, with around 84% seen just once and about 4% held by the top ten. This clone has a handful of counts. The junction shows a germline mismatch at one end, possibly a read error. Those enrolled, adults aged 18 to 89 years, came from around 24 US areas. Cohorts were determined from participant-reported clinical history. The CDR3 consists of 12 residues. Per germline, CDR1 LNHDA and CDR2 SQIVND (reference sequence). The sample consisted of PBMCs or T cells enriched from blood (not recorded which). This TCR derives from a man younger than 40 with acute COVID-19. This chain joins TRBV19 and TRBJ2-1, with D tentatively TRBD2 (7 bases). The CDR3 loop is CASSTSWGGMVF. DNA of the CDR3: TGTGCCAGTAGTACCTCGTGGGGGGGCATGGTCTTC.